This T cell receptor beta chain emerged from a study of blood T cell repertoires in COVID-19. Study-wide background: T cells, B-cell-depleted T cells, or PBMCs provided the cDNA or gDNA that served as material.

A few counts support this clone. Repertoires were generated with immunoSEQ multiplex PCR, while TCRdb's copy carries only in-frame clones and drops some. This sample yields some 340,000 clones, of which around nine tenths are seen a single time; about 4% belongs to the top ten. Recruits, aged roughly 18 to 95 years, lived in 20 to 30 US areas. Cohort allocation depended upon clinical history that participants reported. The length of the CDR3 is 12 residues. Deletions cut 4 bases from V and 10 bases from J, with 12 bases between. The V gene's germline CDR1 is KGHDR and CDR2 SFDVKD. Sequenced sample: PBMCs or T cells enriched from blood (not recorded which). The genes are TRBV24-1 and TRBJ1-2; D uncertain. The receptor comes from a woman in her twenties or thirties who had been exposed to COVID-19. DNA of the CDR3: TGTGCCACCAGTGAGTACGGAGCCAACTACACCTTC. The encoded protein is CATSEYGANYTF.